The clone carrying this T cell receptor (beta chain) has a handful of counts. With a J-beta primer mix and a sample-barcoded 5' primer, a second PCR ran about 7 to 12 cycles. TCRdb passed the 5' RACE reads through MiXCR, listing each CDR3 protein once. The sample yields approximately 1.5 million distinct CDR3 sequences, roughly 32% seen once. The data were taken from a study of blood T cells in healthy people across ages. The CDR3 loop spans 11 amino acids. V was pared by 5 bases and J by 13 bases, with 14 bases between. CDR1 SEHNR and CDR2 FQNEAQ come from the germline V gene (reference sequence). V usage is TRBV7-9 and J usage is TRBJ2-5; no definite D call. This clonotype was obtained from a woman younger than 45 in good health. Material for sequencing was blood. The CDR3 DNA is TGTGCCAGCAGCCAAACGGATGCTAGGTACTTC. It codes for CASSQTDARYF. The variable domain in full, with the rest retrieved from reference TRBV7-9 and TRBJ2-5, is DTGVSQNPRHKITKRGQNVTFRCDPISEHNRLYWYRQTLGQGPEFLTYFQNEAQLEKSRLLSDRFSAERPKGSFSTLEIQRTEQGDSAMYLCASSQTDARYFGPGTRLLVL.